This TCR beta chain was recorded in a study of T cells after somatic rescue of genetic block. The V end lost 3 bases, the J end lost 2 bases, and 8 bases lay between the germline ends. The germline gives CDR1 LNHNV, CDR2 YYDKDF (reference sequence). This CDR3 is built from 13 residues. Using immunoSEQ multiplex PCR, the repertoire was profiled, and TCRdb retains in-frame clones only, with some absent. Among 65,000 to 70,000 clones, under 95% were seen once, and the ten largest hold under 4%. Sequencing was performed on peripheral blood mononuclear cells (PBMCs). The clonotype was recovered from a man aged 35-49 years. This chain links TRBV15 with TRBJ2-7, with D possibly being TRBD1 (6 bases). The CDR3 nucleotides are TGTGCCACCAGCAGTAACAGGGCCTACGAGCAGTACTTC. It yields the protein CATSSNRAYEQYF.